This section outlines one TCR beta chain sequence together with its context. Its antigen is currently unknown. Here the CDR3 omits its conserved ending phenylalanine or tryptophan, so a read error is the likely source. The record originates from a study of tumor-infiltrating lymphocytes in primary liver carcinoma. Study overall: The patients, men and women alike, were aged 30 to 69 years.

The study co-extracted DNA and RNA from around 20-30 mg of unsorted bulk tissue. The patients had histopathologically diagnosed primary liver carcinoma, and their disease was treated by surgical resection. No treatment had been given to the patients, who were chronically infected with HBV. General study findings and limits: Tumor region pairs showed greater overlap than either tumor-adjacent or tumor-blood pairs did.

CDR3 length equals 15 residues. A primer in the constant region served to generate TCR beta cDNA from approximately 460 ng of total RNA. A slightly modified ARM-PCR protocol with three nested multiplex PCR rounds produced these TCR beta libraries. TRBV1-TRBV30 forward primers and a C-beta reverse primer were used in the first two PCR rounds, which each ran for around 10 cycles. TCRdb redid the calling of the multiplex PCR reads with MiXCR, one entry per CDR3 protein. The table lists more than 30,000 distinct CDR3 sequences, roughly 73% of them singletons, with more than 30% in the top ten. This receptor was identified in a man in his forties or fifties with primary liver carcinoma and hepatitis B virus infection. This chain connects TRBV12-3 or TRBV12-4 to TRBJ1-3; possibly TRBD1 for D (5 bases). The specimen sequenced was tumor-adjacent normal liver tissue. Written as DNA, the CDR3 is TGTGCCTGCAGTTTTGGGGCAGCAACAGGAAACACCATATATCTT. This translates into CACSFGAATGNTIYL.